Reported below is one T cell receptor beta chain. Its target is unknown. Investigators sorted each CD8+ T cell subset in triplicate, taking around 330,000 cells each time. A CD45RO-CCR7+CD27+CD95- phenotype identified naive CD8+ T cells. This record comes from a study of CXCR3-negative and CXCR3-positive naive CD8 T cells. Overall study context: For each library, about 1.5 +/- 0.3 million TRB reads were obtained, 110 million to 150 million in total. Study-level points and caveats: Diversity in memory CD8+ cells fell much lower than the comparably high levels seen in both naive subsets. CXCR3-positive naive cells had TRB CDR3s that were more hydrophobic than CXCR3-negative naive cells had.

TRB cDNA libraries were made by UMI-labeled 5' RACE. TCRdb reprocessed the 5' RACE reads and reports one entry per CDR3 protein, with no DNA. The table lists 150,000 to 180,000 distinct CDR3 sequences. Germline V lookup: CDR1 SEHNR, CDR2 FQNEAQ (reference sequence). The CDR3 totals 15 residues. The sequencing input was naive CXCR3+ CD8+ T cells from blood. The subset here: CD45RO-CCR7+CD27+CD95- naive CD8+ T cells expressing CXCR3 (TNR3+). This chain joins TRBV7-9 and TRBJ1-2; checking the TCRdb D call of TRBD1 is not possible without DNA. The source of this sequence is a human donor in good health. Some clones in this sample may be carry-over from other donors' samples. CDR3: CASSGTALIVDGYTF.